The rows below give T cell receptor beta chains drawn from one sample of a study of T-cell memory formation after mild COVID-19. TCRdb used MiXCR to reprocess the 5' RACE reads, holding one entry per CDR3 protein. The profile shows about 150,000 distinct CDR3 sequences, about 14% of them singletons. The sequencing sample was made of PBMCs or a T cell subset sorted from them (not recorded which). The receptors shown here come from an adult woman who had mild COVID-19 (a few samples of this study predate the infection). Cell type and time point are not known. The CDR3 runs from the conserved cysteine through the conserved F or W. Fields, in order: J gene, D gene, clone size, V gene, CDR3 protein, CDR3 DNA. A D gene is named only where the DNA matches it firmly. The size entry is marked missing in some rows and otherwise reads once, few, many or a size class.

>TRBJ2-1|TRBD1|-|TRBV6-6
CASSRQGPHDEQFF
TGTGCCAGCAGTCGACAGGGGCCCCACGATGAGCAGTTCTTC
>TRBJ2-2|-|many|TRBV11-1
CASNKGGRNTGELFF
TGTGCCAGCAATAAAGGGGGACGGAACACCGGGGAGCTGTTTTTT
>TRBJ1-4|-|few|TRBV19
CASSPAWGFPREKLFF
TGTGCCAGTAGTCCCGCGTGGGGGTTTCCCCGAGAAAAACTGTTTTTT
>TRBJ2-3|-|few|TRBV4-3
CASSQEYATAEYF
TGCGCCAGCAGCCAAGAATATGCGACAGCCGAGTATTTT
>TRBJ1-1|-|-|TRBV20-1
CSARSQGLPEAFF
TGCAGTGCTAGGTCGCAGGGACTCCCTGAAGCTTTCTTT
>TRBJ2-7|-|few|TRBV29-1
CSVSTGSSYEQYF
TGCAGCGTTTCAACAGGTAGCTCCTACGAGCAGTACTTC
>TRBJ1-5|-|-|TRBV6-6
CASSYPVEGKDFNQPQHF
TGTGCCAGCAGTTACCCCGTTGAAGGGAAGGACTTCAATCAGCCCCAGCATTTT
>TRBJ2-5|-|-|TRBV24-1
CATSDVQGPGETQYF
TGTGCCACCAGTGATGTGCAGGGGCCTGGGGAGACCCAGTACTTC
>TRBJ1-1|-|few|TRBV7-9
CASSLAGSMNTEAFF
TGTGCCAGCAGCTTAGCGGGGAGTATGAACACTGAAGCTTTCTTT
>TRBJ2-7|TRBD2|few|TRBV11-2
CASSLGLAGPYEQYF
TGTGCCAGCAGCTTAGGGCTAGCGGGACCCTACGAGCAGTACTTC
>TRBJ2-7|-|few|TRBV9
CASSPPGGSYEQYF
TGTGCCAGCAGCCCTCCTGGTGGGTCCTACGAGCAGTACTTC
>TRBJ2-7|TRBD2|few|TRBV29-1
CSVELAGDYEQYF
TGCAGCGTTGAATTAGCGGGAGATTACGAGCAGTACTTC
>TRBJ2-5|-|-|TRBV7-2
CASSLSIKETQYF
TGTGCCAGCAGCTTATCCATTAAAGAGACCCAGTACTTC
>TRBJ2-7|TRBD2|few|TRBV7-9
CASSSTVMTSGSLWEQYF
TGTGCCAGCAGCTCGACAGTCATGACTAGCGGGAGCCTCTGGGAGCAGTACTTC
>TRBJ2-7|-|-|TRBV4-1
CASSQVGAQAYEQYF
TGCGCCAGCAGCCAAGTGGGGGCGCAGGCCTACGAGCAGTACTTC
>TRBJ2-2|TRBD2|few|TRBV12-3/TRBV12-4
CASSRPSGGADTGELFF
TGTGCCAGCAGTAGGCCTAGCGGGGGGGCTGACACCGGGGAGCTGTTTTTT
>TRBJ1-4|TRBD1|-|TRBV9
CASSTRTGTNEKLFF
TGTGCCAGCAGCACTAGGACAGGGACTAATGAAAAACTGTTTTTT
>TRBJ2-7|TRBD2|few|TRBV4-3
CASSQRAGGPYEQYF
TGCGCCAGCAGCCAAAGAGCGGGAGGGCCCTACGAGCAGTACTTC
>TRBJ1-5|-|-|TRBV7-2
CASSLGGYSNQPQHF
TGTGCCAGCAGCTTAGGGGGATATAGCAATCAGCCCCAGCATTTT
>TRBJ1-4|TRBD1|-|TRBV12-3/TRBV12-4
CASSSRDRSLKLFF
TGTGCCAGCAGTTCTCGGGACAGGAGTCTGAAACTGTTTTTT
>TRBJ2-7|-|-|TRBV12-3/TRBV12-4
CASSFEGGENDEQYF
TGTGCCAGCAGTTTCGAAGGCGGGGAAAACGACGAGCAGTACTTC
>TRBJ2-5|-|few|TRBV7-7
CASSSRIASQETQYF
TGTGCTAGCAGCTCCCGGATAGCCAGTCAAGAGACCCAGTACTTC
>TRBJ2-3|TRBD2|-|TRBV7-2
CASSQSGSGAPPDTQYF
TGTGCCAGCAGCCAAAGCGGCAGCGGGGCCCCCCCAGATACGCAGTATTTT
>TRBJ2-7|-|few|TRBV29-1
CSVLGTDSYEQYF
TGCAGCGTCCTTGGGACGGACTCCTACGAGCAGTACTTC
>TRBJ2-4|TRBD1|-|TRBV5-4
CASSLTGGNIQYF
TGTGCCAGCAGCTTAACAGGGGGGAACATTCAGTACTTC
>TRBJ2-5|-|-|TRBV15
CATSRQVVQETQYF
TGTGCCACCAGCAGACAGGTTGTACAAGAGACCCAGTACTTC
>TRBJ2-1|TRBD1|few|TRBV7-7
CASSNGQGYNEQFF
TGTGCCAGCAGCAACGGACAGGGCTACAATGAGCAGTTCTTC
>TRBJ2-7|TRBD1|few|TRBV25-1
CASSARRTGNTPGYEQYF
TGTGCCAGCAGTGCCCGAAGGACAGGAAACACCCCGGGATACGAGCAGTACTTC
>TRBJ2-5|-|-|TRBV7-2
CASSSRGGPGETQYF
TGTGCCAGCAGTTCCAGGGGGGGGCCCGGAGAGACCCAGTACTTC
>TRBJ1-1|-|-|TRBV20-1
CSARDQGTLTEAFF
TGCAGTGCTAGAGATCAGGGGACACTTACTGAAGCTTTCTTT
>TRBJ2-7|-|many|TRBV9
CASSGDDWEQYF
TGTGCCAGCTCAGGGGACGATTGGGAGCAGTACTTC
>TRBJ2-3|-|-|TRBV3-1
CASSQRSTDTQYF
TGTGCCAGCAGCCAAAGATCGACAGATACGCAGTATTTT
>TRBJ2-7|-|-|TRBV7-9
CASSSSGRQYEQYF
TGTGCCAGCAGCTCATCGGGCCGACAATACGAGCAGTACTTC
>TRBJ2-7|TRBD2|-|TRBV12-3/TRBV12-4
CASSGAGAREQYF
TGTGCCAGCAGTGGAGCGGGAGCCCGTGAGCAGTACTTC
>TRBJ2-7|-|-|TRBV4-2
CASSQDISNPRPYEQYF
TGTGCCAGCAGCCAAGATATTTCGAACCCCCGCCCCTACGAGCAGTACTTC
>TRBJ1-5|-|few|TRBV6-2/TRBV6-3
CASSYVAGGNQPQHF
TGTGCCAGCAGTTACGTAGCTGGAGGCAATCAGCCCCAGCATTTT
>TRBJ2-2|TRBD2|many|TRBV5-1
CASSSRTSGTNTGELFF
TGCGCCAGCAGCTCTAGGACTAGCGGGACAAACACCGGGGAGCTGTTTTTT
>TRBJ2-5|TRBD2|few|TRBV5-4
CASSPGTSGVFKETQYF
TGTGCCAGCAGCCCCGGGACTAGCGGGGTATTTAAAGAGACCCAGTACTTC
>TRBJ2-1|-|few|TRBV12-3/TRBV12-4
CASRFKGGTSYNEQFF
TGTGCCAGCCGATTTAAGGGAGGAACTTCCTACAATGAGCAGTTCTTC
>TRBJ2-5|TRBD2|few|TRBV12-3/TRBV12-4
CASSFYSGGALETQYF
TGTGCCAGCAGTTTTTATAGCGGGGGGGCCCTAGAGACCCAGTACTTC
>TRBJ2-5|-|-|TRBV27
CASSPTTDGETQYF
TGTGCCAGCAGCCCAACCACGGACGGGGAGACCCAGTACTTC
>TRBJ1-1|-|few|TRBV6-1
CASSQWDTYTEAFF
TGTGCCAGCAGTCAATGGGACACGTATACTGAAGCTTTCTTT
>TRBJ2-3|TRBD2|-|TRBV4-2
CASSQPGRASTDTQYF
TGTGCCAGCAGCCAGCCCGGGAGGGCCAGCACAGATACGCAGTATTTT
>TRBJ1-5|-|-|TRBV7-8
CASSPRLIGENQPQHF
TGTGCCAGCAGCCCGCGCCTCATTGGGGAAAATCAGCCCCAGCATTTT
>TRBJ1-1|-|-|TRBV5-1
CASSPGAGGSTEAFF
TGCGCCAGCAGCCCAGGGGCGGGGGGGAGCACTGAAGCTTTCTTT
>TRBJ1-1|TRBD1|-|TRBV12-3/TRBV12-4
CASSAQGQQNTEAFF
TGTGCCAGCAGTGCACAGGGACAGCAGAACACTGAAGCTTTCTTT
>TRBJ2-4|TRBD2|-|TRBV11-2
CASSLVAGVGNIQYF
TGTGCCAGCAGCTTAGTAGCGGGAGTCGGAAACATTCAGTACTTC
>TRBJ2-3|-|-|TRBV5-1
CASSLAKGTDTQYF
TGCGCCAGCAGCTTGGCCAAGGGAACAGATACGCAGTATTTT
>TRBJ2-7|-|few|TRBV19
CASSTKHGGAYEQYF
TGTGCCAGTAGTACGAAGCATGGCGGGGCCTACGAGCAGTACTTC
>TRBJ2-3|TRBD2|once|TRBV11-3
CASSLNIAGTQYF
TGTGCCAGCAGCTTAAATATAGCGGGGACGCAGTATTTT
>TRBJ2-7|-|few|TRBV12-3/TRBV12-4
CASSGKVAVFREQYF
TGTGCCAGCAGTGGGAAGGTAGCTGTGTTCCGCGAGCAGTACTTC
>TRBJ2-7|TRBD1|few|TRBV5-4
CASSSRQGDEQYF
TGTGCCAGCAGCTCAAGACAGGGGGACGAGCAGTACTTC
>TRBJ1-2|-|-|TRBV7-6
CASSQEQGYGYTF
TGTGCCAGCAGCCAAGAACAGGGCTATGGCTACACCTTC
>TRBJ1-6|-|few|TRBV12-3/TRBV12-4
CASSFGQGNSPLHF
TGTGCCAGCAGTTTTGGGCAGGGGAATTCACCCCTCCACTTT
>TRBJ2-1|TRBD2|few|TRBV2
CASSPLGTRGYNEQFF
TGTGCCAGCAGCCCTCTTGGGACTAGAGGCTACAATGAGCAGTTCTTC
>TRBJ2-1|-|few|TRBV5-1
CASSLTGTPTGEQFF
TGCGCCAGCAGCCTCACCGGGACTCCGACTGGTGAGCAGTTCTTC
>TRBJ2-3|TRBD2|many|TRBV7-9
CASSPGVAGSRTDTQYF
TGTGCCAGCAGCCCTGGGGTAGCGGGGTCTCGCACAGATACGCAGTATTTT